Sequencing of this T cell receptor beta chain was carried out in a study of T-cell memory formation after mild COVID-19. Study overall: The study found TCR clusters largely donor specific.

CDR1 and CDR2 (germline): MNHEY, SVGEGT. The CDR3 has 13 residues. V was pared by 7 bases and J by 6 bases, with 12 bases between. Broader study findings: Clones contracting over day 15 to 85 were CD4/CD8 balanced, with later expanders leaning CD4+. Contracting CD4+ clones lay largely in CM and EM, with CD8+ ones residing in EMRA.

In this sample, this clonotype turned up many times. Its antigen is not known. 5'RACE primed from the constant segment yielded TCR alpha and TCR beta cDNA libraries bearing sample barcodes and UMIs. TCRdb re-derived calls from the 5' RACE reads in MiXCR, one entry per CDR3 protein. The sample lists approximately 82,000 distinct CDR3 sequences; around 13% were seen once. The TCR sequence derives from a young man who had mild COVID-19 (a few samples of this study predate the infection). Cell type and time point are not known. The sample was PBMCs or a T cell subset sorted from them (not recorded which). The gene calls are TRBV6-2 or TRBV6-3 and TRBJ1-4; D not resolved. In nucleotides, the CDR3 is TGTGCCAGCACCCGGACTGGAGATGAAAAACTGTTTTTT. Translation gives CASTRTGDEKLFF.